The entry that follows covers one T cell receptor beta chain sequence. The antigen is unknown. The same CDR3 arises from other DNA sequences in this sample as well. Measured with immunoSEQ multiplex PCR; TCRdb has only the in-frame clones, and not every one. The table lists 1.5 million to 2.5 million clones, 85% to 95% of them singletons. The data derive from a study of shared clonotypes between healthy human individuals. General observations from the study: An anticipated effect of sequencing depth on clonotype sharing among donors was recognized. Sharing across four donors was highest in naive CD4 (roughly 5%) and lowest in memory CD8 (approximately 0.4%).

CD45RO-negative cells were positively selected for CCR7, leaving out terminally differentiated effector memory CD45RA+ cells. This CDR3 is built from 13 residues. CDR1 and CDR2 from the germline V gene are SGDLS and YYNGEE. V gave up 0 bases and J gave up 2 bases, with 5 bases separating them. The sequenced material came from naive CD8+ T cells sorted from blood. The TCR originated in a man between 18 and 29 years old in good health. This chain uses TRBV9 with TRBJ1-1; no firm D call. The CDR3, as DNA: TGTGCCAGCAGCGTAGATAGAAACACTGAAGCTTTCTTT. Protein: CASSVDRNTEAFF.